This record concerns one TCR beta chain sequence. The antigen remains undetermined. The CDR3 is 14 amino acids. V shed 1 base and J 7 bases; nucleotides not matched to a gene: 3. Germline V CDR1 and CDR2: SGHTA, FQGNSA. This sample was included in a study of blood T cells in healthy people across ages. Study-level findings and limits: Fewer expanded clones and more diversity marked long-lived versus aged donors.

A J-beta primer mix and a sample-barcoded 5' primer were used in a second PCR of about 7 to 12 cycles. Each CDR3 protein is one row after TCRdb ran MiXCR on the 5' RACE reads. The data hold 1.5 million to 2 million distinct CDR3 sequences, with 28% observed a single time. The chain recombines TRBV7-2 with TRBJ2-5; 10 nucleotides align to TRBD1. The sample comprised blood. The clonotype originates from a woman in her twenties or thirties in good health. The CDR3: CASSLGGQGMTQYF. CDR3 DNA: TGTGCCAGCAGCTTAGGGGGACAGGGGATGACCCAGTACTTC.